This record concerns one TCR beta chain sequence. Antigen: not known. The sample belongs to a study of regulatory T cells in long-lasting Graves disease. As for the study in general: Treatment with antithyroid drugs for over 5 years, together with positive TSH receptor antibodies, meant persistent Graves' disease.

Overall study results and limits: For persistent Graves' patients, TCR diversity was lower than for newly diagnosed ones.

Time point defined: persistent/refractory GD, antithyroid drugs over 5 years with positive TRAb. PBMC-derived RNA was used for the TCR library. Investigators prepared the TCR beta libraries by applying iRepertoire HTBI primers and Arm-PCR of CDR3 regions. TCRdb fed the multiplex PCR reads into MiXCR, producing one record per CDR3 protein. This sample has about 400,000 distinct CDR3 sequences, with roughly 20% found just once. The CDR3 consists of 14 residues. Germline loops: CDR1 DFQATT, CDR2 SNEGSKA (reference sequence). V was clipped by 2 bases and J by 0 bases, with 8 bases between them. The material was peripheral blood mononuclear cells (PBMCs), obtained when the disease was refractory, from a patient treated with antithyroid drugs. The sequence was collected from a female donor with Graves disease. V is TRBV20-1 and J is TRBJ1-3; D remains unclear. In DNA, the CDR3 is TGCAGTGCTAGATCCCAGATCTCTGGAAACACCATATATTTT. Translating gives CSARSQISGNTIYF.